This TCR beta chain appears in the sequencing data of a study of blood T cell repertoires in COVID-19 (dated by TCRdb to about 2020). Context from the whole study: Samples from collaborators originated in the United States, Italy and Spain and spanned both the acute and convalescent phases of COVID-19. The prospective study material was composed of cDNA or gDNA derived from T cells, B-cell-depleted T cells, or PBMCs. The dataset comprised deeply sampled blood TCRbeta repertoires from subjects exposed to, actively infected with, or recovered from COVID-19. The repertoires were made available in a free public database intended to serve as a resource for research on the immune response to SARS-CoV-2. The samples were drawn from two sources: the first 160 participants of the ongoing ImmuneRACE study, and fewer than 1,500 subjects contributed by 6 global collaborators. Nearly every sample came with metadata listing a de-identified subject ID, COVID-19 status, age in years and sex. HLA class I and class II types, where available, came from metadata supplied by the sample provider rather than from assay-based typing.

TCRbeta CDR3 regions were amplified from genomic DNA by means of the immunoSEQ Assay, a bias-controlled multiplex PCR. Concerning the study's data processing: Nucleated cell counts per sample were estimated from amplification of reference gene primers within the assay. To quantify the absolute abundance of each unique TCRbeta CDR3 rearrangement, sequence reads were collapsed and filtered. For each sample, productive Simpson clonality was calculated by taking the square root of Simpson's diversity index across productive rearrangements. In its TCRdb copy, this immuneACCESS table keeps in-frame sequences only and misses some clones. Where compared with another copy, unresolved V genes explain less than half of these, and the others have no known cause. Clone size and V and J calls were adopted from that table, with D and trimming inferred from the DNA. This sample has approximately 670,000 clones in its table, and about 87% of those were observed once. The ten largest clones take up under 0.3% of the sample.

Each collaborating institution followed its own protocols to collect whole blood in K2EDTA tubes. For TCRbeta analysis, collaborators shipped samples in one of three forms: frozen whole blood, isolated PBMCs, or DNA extracted from either of those sample types. Measured from the cysteine to the phenylalanine, the CDR3 is 19 residues long. Only the CDR3 part of the read is kept: 57 bases, read in frame from the first base. Trimming takes 1 base off V and 5 bases off J; junction bases not matched to a gene: 13. CDR1 and CDR2 (LGHNA, YNFKEQ) derive from the germline V gene. This clone occurred once. This receptor's antigen is unknown. The sample holds no much larger clone one base away, and base qualities are not on file. Paper-wide results and their limitations: Clinical and demographic metadata were provided uncurated, with the amount varying by source and participant.

The sample consisted of peripheral blood. Recombination joined TRBV4-2 with TRBJ2-2, with 10 bases matching TRBD2. This clonotype was sampled from a woman younger than 35 with acute or convalescent COVID-19. The nucleotide sequence is TGTGCCAGCAGCCAAGCCCGGAAAGCGGGGGGGTTTAAAACCGGGGAGCTGTTTTTT. This translates into CASSQARKAGGFKTGELFF.